One and the same sample provided the 28 T cell receptor beta chains below, sequenced in a study of control samples from healthy donors and cancer patients. Using immunoSEQ multiplex PCR, the repertoire was profiled, and TCRdb retains in-frame clones only, with some absent. In the table there are some 160,000 clones, about nine tenths of which are singletons. Source material: blood. The receptor source for this set is a man between 25 and 39 years old in good health.

The chain recombines TRBV5-1 with TRBJ1-1; 7 nucleotides agree with TRBD1. CDR1 is SGHRS, CDR2 YFSETQ, per germline. Trimming removed 2 bases from V and 5 bases from J; junction bases left unmatched: 3. This CDR3 is built from 13 residues. CDR3 loop: CASSFSGGTEAFF. CDR3 DNA: TGCGCCAGCAGCTTTTCAGGGGGGACTGAAGCTTTCTTT.

The chain uses TRBV7-2 and TRBJ1-2; 9 nucleotides align to TRBD1. CDR3 length: 15 residues. V shed 1 base and J 4 bases; nucleotides not matched to a gene: 4. From germline, CDR1 is SGHTA and CDR2 FQGNSA. The CDR3 bases are TGTGCCAGCAGCTTAGAGACAGGGGGGCCCTATGGCTACACCTTC. Protein sequence: CASSLETGGPYGYTF. The full variable domain, with the rest looked up from reference TRBV7-2 and TRBJ1-2, is GAGVSQSPSNKVTEKGKDVELRCDPISGHTALYWYRQSLGQGLEFLIYFQGNSAPDKSGLPSDRFSAERTGGSVSTLTIQRTQQEDSAVYLCASSLETGGPYGYTFGSGTRLTVV.

The V call is TRBV6-6, the J call TRBJ2-7, with a tentative D call TRBD2 (5 bases). V dropped 7 bases and J dropped 2 bases, with 15 bases sitting between them. The CDR3 length is 14 residues. Germline CDR1 and CDR2: MNHNY and SVGAGI (reference sequence). CDR3 coding DNA: TGTGCCAGCACCAAGGCGAGCGGTACCTACGAGCAGTACTTC. This encodes CASTKASGTYEQYF.

This chain connects TRBV6-6 to TRBJ1-6, with D uncertain. The germline V and J ends were trimmed by 2 bases and 8 bases, with 16 bases remaining between them. From germline, CDR1 is MNHNY and CDR2 SVGAGI (reference sequence). The CDR3 runs 16 residues. CDR3 loop: CASSYPLLDGDSPLHF. For the CDR3, the DNA is TGTGCCAGCAGTTACCCGCTTCTCGATGGAGATTCACCCCTCCACTTT.

J is TRBJ2-5 and V is TRBV4-2; TRBD2 aligns across 7 bases. This CDR3 region has 14 residues. The V and J ends lost 4 bases and 2 bases, in that order; junction bases with no gene match: 4. The germline V gene has CDR1 LGHNA and CDR2 YNFKEQ. This CDR3 is CASSPGTNQETQYF. Written as DNA, the CDR3 is TGTGCCAGCAGCCCTGGGACTAATCAAGAGACCCAGTACTTC.

V gene TRBV7-3 combines with J gene TRBJ2-1; no definite D call. This CDR3 is built from 13 residues. The germline V gene has CDR1 SGHTA and CDR2 FQGTGA. Trimming took 0 bases from V and 9 from J, leaving 9 bases between them. In DNA, the CDR3 is TGTGCCAGCAGCTTAACGGTCCCGGGTGAGCAGTTCTTC. Translation gives CASSLTVPGEQFF.

This chain uses TRBV19 with TRBJ2-3; 10 bases align to TRBD2. This CDR3 is built from 15 residues. Germline CDR1 reads LNHDA; CDR2 reads SQIVND (reference sequence). V lost 2 bases to trimming and J lost 5 bases; unmatched junction nucleotides: 4. The CDR3 DNA follows: TGTGCCAGTAGTATAACTAGCGGGACGCGAGATACGCAGTATTTT. The encoded protein is CASSITSGTRDTQYF.

This chain links TRBV5-8 with TRBJ2-7, with D possibly matching TRBD1 (5 bases). Trimming stripped 5 bases from V and 0 bases from J, with 15 bases between. Germline CDR1 SGHTS, CDR2 YDEGEE. There are 15 residues in the CDR3. The CDR3 coding sequence is TGTGCCAGCAGGAACAGGTTTTTCAGCTCCTACGAGCAGTACTTC. It yields the protein CASRNRFFSSYEQYF. Complete variable domain (other parts from reference TRBV5-8 and TRBJ2-7): EAGVTQSPTHLIKTRGQQATLRCSPISGHTSVYWYQQALGLGLQFLLWYDEGEERNRGNFPPRFSGRQFPNYSSELNVNALELEDSALYLCASRNRFFSSYEQYFGPGTRLTVT.

This rearrangement joins TRBV12-2 to TRBJ2-2. TRBV12-2 is designated a pseudogene. The CDR3 is 16 amino acids. This chain's CDR3 is CASRPAADRGTGELFF. CDR3 DNA: TGTGCAAGTCGCCCAGCGGCGGATAGGGGCACCGGGGAGCTGTTTTTT.

The V call is TRBV7-3, the J call TRBJ1-6; TRBD1 might be the D (5 bases). V lost 5 bases and J 13 bases, leaving 12 bases between the germline ends. Germline CDR1 is SGHTA and CDR2 is FQGTGA. The CDR3 has 12 residues. In DNA, the CDR3 is TGTGCCAGCAGCGCCACTGAGGGGCCCCTCCACTTT. Protein: CASSATEGPLHF.

The V call is TRBV19, the J call TRBJ1-2; the D is unclear. The germline V gene encodes CDR1 LNHDA and CDR2 SQIVND (reference sequence). Trimming removed 3 bases at V and 4 bases at J, with 15 bases between. The CDR3 length is 15 residues. CDR3 in DNA: TGTGCCAGTAGTATTGACCTCGGCGCAGGCTATGGCTACACCTTC. Translated: CASSIDLGAGYGYTF.

This clone was detected once. The chain couples TRBV15 to TRBJ2-7; D may be TRBD1 (5 bases). V lost 1 base and J lost 3, with 10 bases in between. The CDR3 covers 14 residues. From germline, CDR1 is LNHNV and CDR2 YYDKDF (reference sequence). CDR3 nucleotide sequence: TGTGCCACCAGCAGAGGGCAAGGGGTCTACGAGCAGTACTTC. It encodes CATSRGQGVYEQYF.

This chain connects TRBV15 to TRBJ2-1; D is uncertain. The CDR3 loop spans 13 amino acids. The V gene lost 0 bases and the J gene lost 9 bases, with 9 bases spanning the gap. Germline values: CDR1 LNHNV, CDR2 YYDKDF (reference sequence). The CDR3 DNA sequence: TGTGCCACCAGCAGAGATTTCCTCCCTGAGCAGTTCTTC. The encoded protein is CATSRDFLPEQFF. The full variable domain, in which reference TRBV15 and TRBJ2-1 provide the parts outside the CDR3, is DAMVIQNPRYQVTQFGKPVTLSCSQTLNHNVMYWYQQKSSQAPKLLFHYYDKDFNNEADTPDNFQSRRPNTSFCFLDIRSPGLGDTAMYLCATSRDFLPEQFFGPGTRLTVL.

The V and J genes are TRBV27 and TRBJ1-3; 9 bases fit TRBD1. The CDR3 has 15 residues. V lost 7 bases to trimming and J lost 4 bases; unmatched junction nucleotides: 8. Per the germline V gene, CDR1 is MNHEY and CDR2 is SMNVEV (reference sequence). The CDR3 protein is CASKLQGAKGNTIYF. The CDR3 DNA reads TGTGCCAGCAAACTACAGGGGGCGAAAGGAAACACCATATATTTT.

V and J are TRBV6-2 or TRBV6-3 and TRBJ2-3; 9 positions match TRBD1. With V trimmed by 4 bases and J by 5 bases, 10 bases remained unmatched. The CDR3 covers 16 residues. Germline V gene lookup returns CDR1 MNHEY and CDR2 SVGEGT. The DNA for the CDR3 is TGTGCCAGCAGTTTAACCGGGACAGGGAAGGTAGATACGCAGTATTTT. This translates into CASSLTGTGKVDTQYF.

The V gene is TRBV19, the J gene TRBJ2-7; 9 bases match TRBD1. CDR1 LNHDA and CDR2 SQIVND come from the germline V gene (reference sequence). Trimming removed 5 bases from V and 9 bases from J; junction bases left unmatched: 11. This CDR3 region has 14 residues. CDR3 sequence reads: CASSAQGASPRQYF. CDR3 bases: TGTGCCAGTAGTGCACAGGGGGCGTCCCCCAGGCAGTACTTC.

V usage is TRBV23-1 and J usage is TRBJ2-5, with D perhaps matching TRBD1 or TRBD2 (5 bases each). TRBV23-1 is recorded as an ORF, its role being uncertain. V shed 4 bases and J shed 5 bases, with 8 bases lying between them. This CDR3 is built from 12 residues. The CDR3 DNA is TGCGCCAGCAGTCCTTGGGGGGAGACCCAGTACTTC. Protein: CASSPWGETQYF.

The genes are TRBV5-4 and TRBJ2-5, with D uncertain. The length of the CDR3 is 14 residues. V dropped 0 bases and J dropped 4 bases, with 10 bases sitting between them. The germline V gene has CDR1 SGHNT and CDR2 YYREEE (reference sequence). The CDR3 region is CASSLGTPPETQYF. CDR3 DNA: TGTGCCAGCAGCTTGGGAACGCCCCCAGAGACCCAGTACTTC.

This clone occurred a few times. The rearrangement uses TRBV1 and TRBJ2-1; the table assigns TRBD2, which was not confirmed against the DNA. TRBV1 is classified as a pseudogene. This CDR3 contains 18 residues. CDR3 protein: CTSSQDSPRGRRDNEQFF. The CDR3 coding sequence is TGCACCAGCAGCCAAGATTCCCCTCGCGGGAGGAGGGACAATGAGCAGTTCTTC.

The chain couples TRBV27 to TRBJ2-7; D unclear. Germline V gene data show CDR1 as MNHEY and CDR2 as SMNVEV (reference sequence). This CDR3 is built from 15 residues. V was shortened by 0 bases and J by 0 bases, with 9 bases between the two germline ends. CDR3 loop: CASSLSVQSSYEQYF. The CDR3 DNA is TGTGCCAGCAGTTTATCCGTTCAAAGCTCCTACGAGCAGTACTTC.

V gene TRBV7-3 combines with J gene TRBJ2-5, with D perhaps given as TRBD1 or TRBD2 (5 bases each). Deletions cut 0 bases from V and 5 bases from J, with 13 bases between. Germline V gene sequence: CDR1 SGHTA, CDR2 FQGTGA. The CDR3 is 15 residues long. The CDR3 DNA reads TGTGCCAGCAGCTTAACATCAGGGCGCGGGGAGACCCAGTACTTC. Translation: CASSLTSGRGETQYF.

This clone was seen just once. The V call is TRBV7-8, the J call TRBJ2-2; no clear D. Germline V gene lookup returns CDR1 SGHVS and CDR2 FQNEAQ. This CDR3 contains 15 residues. Trimming removed 8 bases at V and 1 base at J, with 14 bases between. CDR3 sequence: CASEGHVRNTGELFF. Written as DNA, the CDR3 is TGTGCCAGCGAAGGGCATGTTAGGAACACCGGGGAGCTGTTTTTT.

The chain joins TRBV4-3 to TRBJ1-1; D is uncertain. Germline V lookup: CDR1 LGHNA, CDR2 YSLEER. V lost 4 bases to trimming and J lost 7 bases, with 16 bases between them. The CDR3 is 14 residues long. The CDR3 reads CASSPSSSTDEAFF. CDR3 DNA: TGCGCCAGCAGCCCTTCCTCCTCCACGGATGAAGCTTTCTTT.

The chain uses TRBV7-3 and TRBJ1-3; the D gene is possibly TRBD1 (5 bases). Germline CDR1 SGHTA, CDR2 FQGTGA. Trimming left V 0 bases short and J 4 bases short, with 10 bases between. The CDR3 runs to 15 residues. The CDR3 DNA reads TGTGCCAGCAGCTTAACGGGACTCCACGGAAACACCATATATTTT. It translates to CASSLTGLHGNTIYF.

The genes are TRBV5-4 and TRBJ1-1, with D unresolved. V was trimmed by 0 bases and J by 3 bases, leaving 15 bases between them. Germline CDR1 is SGHNT and CDR2 is YYREEE (reference sequence). This CDR3 is built from 16 residues. As DNA, the CDR3 is TGTGCCAGCAGCTTGGCCCGTGGTGTTACGTACACTGAAGCTTTCTTT. Translated, it gives CASSLARGVTYTEAFF.

The genes are TRBV7-2 and TRBJ2-2; D perhaps matches TRBD1 (6 bases). Looked up from germline, CDR1 is SGHTA and CDR2 is FQGNSA. Trimming left V 5 bases short and J 0 bases short, with 16 bases between. The CDR3 is made up of 17 amino acids. The CDR3 region has the DNA TGTGCCAGCAGCCTGGACAGAGAATCAGCGAACACCGGGGAGCTGTTTTTT. Translating gives CASSLDRESANTGELFF. The full variable domain, in which reference TRBV7-2 and TRBJ2-2 provide the parts outside the CDR3, is GAGVSQSPSNKVTEKGKDVELRCDPISGHTALYWYRQSLGQGLEFLIYFQGNSAPDKSGLPSDRFSAERTGGSVSTLTIQRTQQEDSAVYLCASSLDRESANTGELFFGEGSRLTVL.

There are a few counts of this clone. The CDR3 coding sequence is TGTGCCAGCAGCTTAATGCGGACGGCGACGTACCAAGAGACCCAGTACTTC. This encodes CASSLMRTATYQETQYF. V gene TRBV7-2 combines with J gene TRBJ2-5; D is unclear. The CDR3 is made up of 17 amino acids. Trimming took 2 bases from V and 0 from J, leaving 16 bases between them. Per the germline V gene, CDR1 is SGHTA and CDR2 is FQGNSA.

V gene TRBV24-1 combines with J gene TRBJ2-3, with 8 nucleotides matching TRBD2. Germline assignment: CDR1 KGHDR and CDR2 SFDVKD. CDR3 length: 16 amino acids. J was trimmed by 5 bases and V by 0 bases; bases with no gene match: 6. CDR3 residues: CATSDLLAGSGDTQYF. CDR3 nucleotide sequence: TGTGCCACCAGTGATTTGTTAGCGGGAAGCGGAGATACGCAGTATTTT.